This T cell receptor beta chain was documented in a study of regulatory T cells in long-lasting Graves disease. Stated time point: persistent/refractory GD, antithyroid drugs over 5 years with positive TRAb. After RNA was extracted from PBMCs, the TCR library was made from it. Libraries of TCR beta came from iRepertoire HTBI primers plus Arm-PCR of CDR3 regions. TCRdb called the multiplex PCR reads again in MiXCR, with one record for every CDR3 protein. The table includes a few hundred thousand distinct CDR3 sequences, roughly a fifth detected once. The CDR3 is 16 amino acids. The germline gives CDR1 MNHEY, CDR2 SVGAGI. V was clipped by 2 bases and J by 5 bases; unmatched bases: 11. This clonotype was detected ten times or more.

The chain employs TRBV6-5 and TRBJ2-7; 8 bases align to TRBD1. The source is a female donor with Graves disease. Sample: peripheral blood mononuclear cells (PBMCs), taken when the disease was refractory, from a patient treated with antithyroid drugs. The CDR3 bases are TGTGCCAGCAGTTACGCGAGGCCCTCAGGGGGCCACGAGCAGTACTTC. Protein product: CASSYARPSGGHEQYF.